The TCR beta chain under discussion was sequenced for a study of cytomegalovirus exposure and HLA in healthy donors. Study information: Drawn from HLA-typed donors, tens of millions of unique TCRs were held in an early data release. Notes on the study in general: Upon later analysis, HLA-associated TCR beta chains proved more clonally expanded than other, equally common chains. One variant, a missense change in DCLRE1C, was linked in a later analysis to TCR beta V- and J-gene trimming. DRB1 showed the most TCR associations and HLA-C the fewest in a later analysis, as rates varied by HLA locus.

Trimming stripped 0 bases from V and 5 bases from J, with 12 bases between. Germline V gives CDR1 SGHRS, CDR2 YFSETQ. CDR3 size: 14 residues. PCR used 60 Vbeta primers and 13 Jbeta primers. Measured with immunoSEQ multiplex PCR; TCRdb has only the in-frame clones, and not every one. The sample lists approximately 190,000 clones, roughly nine tenths occurring once. As to this clone: Its matching antigen is unknown.

The sample comprised PBMCs. This sequence originates from a boy between 2 and 10 years old in good health and CMV-seronegative. This sequence joins TRBV5-1 and TRBJ2-7; TRBD2 is a possible D gene (6 bases). The CDR3 loop reads CASSLAGGGHEQYF. CDR3 in DNA: TGCGCCAGCAGCTTGGCCGGGGGTGGCCACGAGCAGTACTTC.